The 24 T cell receptor beta chains reported below all come from one sample, sequenced in a study of blood T cell repertoires in COVID-19. The table came from immunoSEQ multiplex PCR; TCRdb's copy has only in-frame clones and leaves some out. The sample contains around 290,000 clones, 65% to 90% of which appear only once. Sequenced sample: peripheral blood. Every receptor here comes from an older woman with COVID-19, enrolled during active disease.

V gene TRBV11-2 combines with J gene TRBJ2-3, with TRBD1 identical over 7 bases. Germline loops: CDR1 SGHAT, CDR2 FQNNGV. The CDR3 sequence is 12 residues long. The trim removed 5 bases at V and 11 bases at J, leaving 7 bases unmatched. In DNA, the CDR3 is TGTGCCAGCAGCGCCAGGGACAGTTTGCAGTATTTT. It encodes CASSARDSLQYF.

This rearrangement joins TRBV9 to TRBJ2-3; possibly TRBD2 for D (6 bases). The ends were cut back, 3 bases at V and 0 bases at J, with 14 bases in the middle. In germline, CDR1 is SGDLS, CDR2 YYNGEE. CDR3 length: 16 residues. Written as DNA, the CDR3 is TGTGCCAGCAGCGAATCCGGGACTCCCAGCACAGATACGCAGTATTTT. It yields the protein CASSESGTPSTDTQYF.

This clone was seen a few times. The chain uses TRBV3-1 (or the pseudogene TRBV3-2) and TRBJ2-2; D perhaps matches TRBD1 (5 bases). Germline V gene lookup returns CDR1 LGHDT and CDR2 YNNKEL (reference sequence). The V and J ends lost 1 base and 7 bases respectively, with 13 bases between them. The CDR3 extends over 15 amino acids. CDR3 sequence reads: CASSQVGALIGELFF. CDR3 DNA sequence: TGTGCCAGCAGCCAAGTAGGGGCGTTGATCGGGGAGCTGTTTTTT.

This chain links TRBV5-1 with TRBJ2-6; tentative D call: TRBD1 (5 bases). CDR1 is SGHRS, CDR2 YFSETQ, per germline. V lost 7 bases to trimming and J lost 2 bases, with 10 bases between them. The CDR3 spans 14 residues. CDR3 in DNA: TGCGCCAGCGAGCAGGGTCCTGGGGCCAACGTCCTGACTTTC. This gives the protein CASEQGPGANVLTF. Using reference TRBV5-1 and TRBJ2-6 for the parts outside the CDR3, the full variable domain is KAGVTQTPRYLIKTRGQQVTLSCSPISGHRSVSWYQQTPGQGLQFLFEYFSETQRNKGNFPGRFSGRQFSNSRSEMNVSTLELGDSALYLCASEQGPGANVLTFGAGSRLTVL.

The chain has TRBV7-2 and TRBJ2-2; 8 bases are shared with TRBD1. CDR1 and CDR2 from the germline V gene are SGHTA and FQGNSA. After removal of 8 bases from V and 5 bases from J, the junction contained 7 bases not matched to a gene. This CDR3 has 14 residues. The chain's CDR3 is CASSPQGATGELFF. CDR3 nucleotide sequence: TGTGCCAGCTCACCGCAGGGGGCGACCGGGGAGCTGTTTTTT.

V usage is TRBV11-2 and J usage is TRBJ1-3; D is possibly TRBD1 (6 bases). The CDR3 is 15 residues long. Trimming cost V 5 bases and J 1 base, with 12 bases left between them. The V gene's germline CDR1 is SGHAT and CDR2 FQNNGV. DNA for the CDR3: TGTGCCAGCAGCCAAAACAGGGTTTCTGGAAACACCATATATTTT. This sequence encodes CASSQNRVSGNTIYF.

The chain employs TRBV6-1 and TRBJ2-1, with 10 bases identical to TRBD1. CDR3 length: 16 amino acids. Trimming took 2 bases from V and 4 from J; bases not matched to a gene: 5. Germline V gene sequence: CDR1 MNHNS, CDR2 SASEGT. CDR3 protein: CASSEKLGQGYNEQFF. The CDR3 DNA reads as TGTGCCAGCAGTGAAAAGCTGGGACAGGGGTACAATGAGCAGTTCTTC.

The V and J genes are TRBV3-1 (or the pseudogene TRBV3-2) and TRBJ1-1; 7 bases match TRBD1. This CDR3 spans 14 amino acids. CDR1 is LGHDT and CDR2 is YNNKEL in the germline V gene (reference sequence). Trimming took 5 bases from V and 3 from J; bases not matched to a gene: 6. This chain's CDR3 is CASSGRQGDTEAFF. Here the CDR3 DNA reads TGTGCCAGCAGCGGGCGACAGGGAGACACTGAAGCTTTCTTT.

This clone was detected only once. The V call is TRBV10-3, the J call TRBJ2-2; 8 bases fit TRBD1. V lost 3 bases, J lost 6 bases, and 6 bases stayed unmatched. Looked up from germline, CDR1 is ENHRY and CDR2 is SYGVKD. The CDR3 has 15 residues. Here the CDR3 reads CAISERTGIAGELFF. DNA for the CDR3: TGTGCCATCAGTGAAAGGACAGGGATAGCCGGGGAGCTGTTTTTT.

CDR3 bases: TGTGCCAGCAGCCAAAAACCAGACAGGGATTGGGTAGAGACCCAGTACTTC. It translates to CASSQKPDRDWVETQYF. This chain joins TRBV3-1 (or the pseudogene TRBV3-2) and TRBJ2-5; 7 bases are a match to TRBD1. Germline trimming cut 2 bases from V and 4 bases from J; bases unmatched to any gene: 13. The CDR3 loop spans 17 amino acids. Looked up from germline, CDR1 is LGHDT and CDR2 is YNNKEL (reference sequence).

The chain uses TRBV5-1 and TRBJ2-3, with 10 bases lining up with TRBD2. The length of the CDR3 is 15 residues. Germline V lookup: CDR1 SGHRS, CDR2 YFSETQ. Germline trimming cut 2 bases from V and 4 bases from J; bases unmatched to any gene: 4. This CDR3 is CASSFTSGVPDTQYF. CDR3 coding DNA: TGCGCCAGCAGCTTCACTAGCGGGGTCCCAGATACGCAGTATTTT. Based on the CDR3 plus reference TRBV5-1 and TRBJ2-3, the full variable domain is KAGVTQTPRYLIKTRGQQVTLSCSPISGHRSVSWYQQTPGQGLQFLFEYFSETQRNKGNFPGRFSGRQFSNSRSEMNVSTLELGDSALYLCASSFTSGVPDTQYFGPGTRLTVL.

This chain links TRBV7-8 with TRBJ1-1; D unclear. The V gene lost 7 bases and the J gene lost 3 bases, with 12 bases spanning the gap. Germline CDR1 and CDR2: SGHVS and FQNEAQ. The CDR3 has 13 amino acids. CDR3 nucleotide sequence: TGTGCCAGCAAGAGGGAGCTCGACACTGAAGCTTTCTTT. This gives the protein CASKRELDTEAFF.

V is TRBV2 and J is TRBJ1-1, with D uncertain. Trimming left V 8 bases short and J 6 bases short, with 19 bases between. This CDR3 has 14 amino acids. Germline CDR1 and CDR2: SNHLY and FYNNEI. CDR3 region: CASGEGGFSAEAFF. The CDR3 DNA is TGTGCCAGCGGGGAGGGAGGATTTTCCGCTGAAGCTTTCTTT. Variable domain in full (rest from reference TRBV2 and TRBJ1-1): EPEVTQTPSHQVTQMGQEVILRCVPISNHLYFYWYRQILGQKVEFLVSFYNNEISEKSEIFDDQFSVERPDGSNFTLKIRSTKLEDSAMYFCASGEGGFSAEAFFGQGTRLTVV.

This clone was seen many times. The V and J genes are TRBV19 and TRBJ2-5; D remains ambiguous. Trimming stripped 5 bases from V and 4 bases from J, with 5 bases between. This CDR3 is 11 amino acids long. CDR1 is LNHDA, CDR2 SQIVND, per germline (reference sequence). The CDR3 bases are TGTGCCAGTAGTGGCGGAGAGACCCAGTACTTC. Translated, it gives CASSGGETQYF.

The J gene is TRBJ2-3, the V gene TRBV5-1, with 8 bases identical to TRBD1. The trim removed 3 bases at V and 5 bases at J, leaving 8 bases unmatched. Germline values: CDR1 SGHRS, CDR2 YFSETQ. This CDR3 is built from 15 residues. Written as DNA, the CDR3 is TGCGCCAGCAGCTCTTCCGGGACAGGAAGAGATACGCAGTATTTT. Its protein product is CASSSSGTGRDTQYF.

CDR3 region: CASSQASGGSGNTIYF. Here the CDR3 DNA reads TGTGCCAGCAGCCAGGCCTCAGGGGGCTCTGGAAACACCATATATTTT. The chain recombines TRBV3-1 (or the pseudogene TRBV3-2) with TRBJ1-3, with TRBD1 matching over 7 bases. Germline V CDR1 and CDR2: LGHDT, YNNKEL (reference sequence). The CDR3 sequence is 16 residues long. Germline trimming cut 3 bases from V and 0 bases from J; bases unmatched to any gene: 5.

The chain carries TRBV2 and TRBJ2-3, with 12 bases identical to TRBD2. Trimming took 11 bases from V and 0 from J; bases not matched to a gene: 3. Germline loops: CDR1 SNHLY, CDR2 FYNNEI. CDR3 length: 14 residues. For the CDR3, the DNA is TGTGCCGGGGGGACTAGCGGGAGCACAGATACGCAGTATTTT. This gives the protein CAGGTSGSTDTQYF.

In nucleotides, the CDR3 is TGTGCCAGCAGACAGGGAGGGACGAATCAGCCCCAGCATTTT. This gives the protein CASRQGGTNQPQHF. The chain recombines TRBV6-5 with TRBJ1-5; tentative D call: TRBD1 (6 bases). The germline CDR1 and CDR2 sequences are MNHEY and SVGAGI. V gave up 6 bases and J gave up 4 bases, with 13 bases separating them. The length of the CDR3 is 14 residues.

This clone has a handful of counts. The V gene is TRBV7-8, the J gene TRBJ2-1, with 9 bases lining up with TRBD2. The V and J ends lost 1 base and 7 bases, in that order; junction bases with no gene match: 14. Germline CDR1 is SGHVS and CDR2 is FQNEAQ. This CDR3 is built from 18 residues. DNA for the CDR3: TGTGCCAGCAGCTTAGTTGTGTACGTCGCGGGGGGGCCGAATGAGCAGTTCTTC. Translated: CASSLVVYVAGGPNEQFF.

This clone was recorded once. The rearrangement links TRBV6-5 to TRBJ2-6; 7 bases match TRBD1. The CDR3 covers 14 residues. Germline V CDR1 and CDR2: MNHEY, SVGAGI. The V gene end was trimmed by 10 bases and the J gene end by 2 bases; junction bases not matched to a gene: 5. The CDR3 is CAIETGAGANVLTF. The CDR3 bases are TGTGCCATCGAAACAGGGGCTGGGGCCAACGTCCTGACTTTC.

The gene calls are TRBV6-9 and TRBJ1-1; D is possibly TRBD1 (5 bases). This CDR3 spans 14 amino acids. The V gene lost 4 bases and the J gene lost 3 bases, with 12 bases spanning the gap. Per the germline V gene, CDR1 is MNHGY and CDR2 is SVAAGI. The CDR3 nucleotides are TGTGCCAGCAGTTGTAAGGAAGGGGACACTGAAGCTTTCTTT. Protein sequence: CASSCKEGDTEAFF.

This chain links TRBV7-2 with TRBJ2-1, with TRBD2 matching over 13 bases. Germline V lookup: CDR1 SGHTA, CDR2 FQGNSA. The trim removed 5 bases at V and 7 bases at J, leaving 11 bases unmatched. CDR3 length: 17 residues. Here the CDR3 DNA reads TGTGCCAGCAGCCCCTGGACTAGCGGGGGACCATCAAATGAGCAGTTCTTC. This codes for CASSPWTSGGPSNEQFF.

The V and J genes are TRBV12-5 and TRBJ2-4, with a weak D call TRBD2 (6 bases). Trimming pared 5 bases from V and 0 bases from J, leaving 14 bases between. The CDR3 spans 16 residues. CDR1 is LGHNT, CDR2 FRNRAP, per germline. CDR3 sequence reads: CASGPRDRGAKNIQYF. In nucleotides, the CDR3 is TGTGCTAGTGGTCCGCGGGACCGAGGAGCCAAAAACATTCAGTACTTC.

The chain is built from TRBV5-1 and TRBJ2-7; possible D gene TRBD1, 6 bases. V was clipped by 3 bases and J by 0 bases, with 13 bases between them. Germline values: CDR1 SGHRS, CDR2 YFSETQ. There are 15 residues in the CDR3. CDR3 sequence (DNA): TGCGCCAGCAGCTGGGGACACCAGAGCTCCTACGAGCAGTACTTC. Translated, it gives CASSWGHQSSYEQYF.